These 23 T cell receptor beta chains share one sample of origin, sequenced in a study of OX40 agonist ivuxolimab in advanced cancers. Assay: immunoSEQ multiplex PCR; the TCRdb copy retains only in-frame clones and omits some. The sample shows approximately 76,000 clones, about 93% of them seen only once. Sequencing used CD4+ or CD8+ T cells sorted from blood, obtained in a trial of the OX40 agonist ivuxolimab. All receptors derive from an adult with an advanced solid tumor such as melanoma, head and neck, liver or kidney cancer.

The V gene is TRBV5-6, the J gene TRBJ2-7; 7 bases fit TRBD1. Germline assignment: CDR1 SGHDT and CDR2 YYEEEE. This CDR3 has 15 residues. V lost 3 bases, J lost 4 bases, and 10 bases stayed unmatched. This CDR3 reads CASSSSTGDLYEQYF. The CDR3 coding sequence is TGTGCCAGCAGCTCCTCAACAGGGGACCTATACGAGCAGTACTTC.

The CDR3 DNA is TGTGCCAGTAGTATTTCCACCTACGAGCAGTACTTC. This encodes CASSISTYEQYF. The chain couples TRBV19 to TRBJ2-7; D is unresolved. The CDR3 covers 12 residues. Trimming shortened V by 3 bases and J by 2 bases, and 5 bases separated the two germline ends. CDR1 is LNHDA, CDR2 SQIVND, per germline (reference sequence).

This clone turned up a few times. The chain uses TRBV9 and TRBJ1-1; no reliable D call. This CDR3 region has 15 residues. Trimming stripped 1 base from V and 0 bases from J, with 10 bases between. Germline V lookup: CDR1 SGDLS, CDR2 YYNGEE. The CDR3 reads CASSVTGSMNTEAFF. DNA for the CDR3: TGTGCCAGCAGCGTAACGGGGTCTATGAACACTGAAGCTTTCTTT.

This chain links TRBV5-5 with TRBJ2-1; TRBD2 aligns across 14 bases. V shed 4 bases, J shed 1 base, and the junction held 7 bases outside the gene matches. Germline CDR1 SGHKS, CDR2 YYEKEE (reference sequence). The length of the CDR3 is 18 residues. As DNA, the CDR3 is TGTGCCAGCAGCACGGGACTAGCGGGAGTGGGGTCCTACAATGAGCAGTTCTTC. Translating gives CASSTGLAGVGSYNEQFF. Looking up the rest from reference TRBV5-5 and TRBJ2-1 gives the full variable domain: DAGVTQSPTHLIKTRGQQVTLRCSPISGHKSVSWYQQVLGQGPQFIFQYYEKEERGRGNFPDRFSARQFPNYSSELNVNALLLGDSALYLCASSTGLAGVGSYNEQFFGPGTRLTVL.

The chain links TRBV14 to TRBJ2-7, with a possible D match to TRBD2 (5 bases). Germline CDR1 is SGHDN and CDR2 is FVKESK. This CDR3 spans 16 amino acids. Trimming cost V 2 bases and J 3 bases, with 17 bases left between them. CDR3 sequence reads: CASSQMTGKLLYEQYF. In DNA form, the CDR3 reads TGTGCCAGCAGCCAAATGACGGGAAAGCTCCTCTACGAGCAGTACTTC.

The rearrangement uses TRBV13 and TRBJ2-7; perhaps TRBD2 as D (5 bases). This CDR3 spans 15 amino acids. Germline V gene sequence: CDR1 PRHDT, CDR2 FYEKMQ (reference sequence). V lost 4 bases to trimming and J lost 0 bases, with 13 bases between them. CDR3 protein: CASSSSTGSSYEQYF. The CDR3 bases are TGTGCCAGCAGCTCCTCGACGGGGAGCTCCTACGAGCAGTACTTC.

The rearrangement links TRBV7-9 to TRBJ2-1, with TRBD2 matching 8 bases. The CDR3 consists of 15 residues. The germline V gene encodes CDR1 SEHNR and CDR2 FQNEAQ (reference sequence). The J segment lost 9 bases and the V segment lost 1 base, leaving 8 bases of the junction unmatched. CDR3: CASSLVIGRAPEQFF. The CDR3 coding sequence is TGTGCCAGCAGCTTAGTTATCGGGAGGGCCCCTGAGCAGTTCTTC.

V gene TRBV6-5 combines with J gene TRBJ2-1; D might be TRBD2 (6 bases). This CDR3 region has 15 residues. Deletions cut 5 bases from V and 4 bases from J, with 15 bases between. In germline, CDR1 is MNHEY, CDR2 SVGAGI. For the CDR3, the DNA is TGTGCCAGCAGTCCCCCGGGAGAGCGGTACAATGAGCAGTTCTTC. It is translated as CASSPPGERYNEQFF.

This clone was found once. The chain carries TRBV4-3 and TRBJ2-4; 8 bases agree with TRBD2. After removal of 0 bases from V and 0 bases from J, the junction contained 7 bases not matched to a gene. The V gene's germline CDR1 is LGHNA and CDR2 YSLEER. The CDR3 sequence is 18 residues long. CDR3 in DNA: TGCGCCAGCAGCCAAGATCGAGTAGCGGGACTAGCCAAAAACATTCAGTACTTC. Translation: CASSQDRVAGLAKNIQYF.

V and J are TRBV13 and TRBJ2-1; D is possibly TRBD2 (6 bases). CDR3 length: 15 residues. From germline, CDR1 is PRHDT and CDR2 FYEKMQ (reference sequence). V shed 5 bases and J shed 7 bases, with 18 bases lying between them. The DNA of the CDR3 is TGTGCCAGCAGCACCCGGAGGGCGGTGAGAAATGAGCAGTTCTTC. Protein: CASSTRRAVRNEQFF.

This chain uses TRBV4-2 with TRBJ2-6; D gene unclear. Germline V gene data show CDR1 as LGHNA and CDR2 as YNFKEQ. The CDR3 spans 17 residues. Trimming cost V 1 base and J 0 bases, with 10 bases left between them. CDR3 residues: CASSQGALVSGANVLTF. The CDR3 bases are TGTGCCAGCAGCCAAGGGGCACTGGTCTCTGGGGCCAACGTCCTGACTTTC.

J is TRBJ1-1 and V is TRBV30; D perhaps matches TRBD1 (5 bases). V gave up 3 bases and J gave up 1 base, with 9 bases separating them. The CDR3 runs 13 residues. The V gene's germline CDR1 is GTSNPN and CDR2 SVGIG (reference sequence). The CDR3 loop is CAWRGTANTEAFF. CDR3 nucleotide sequence: TGTGCCTGGAGGGGGACCGCGAACACTGAAGCTTTCTTT.

The J gene is TRBJ2-1, the V gene TRBV19; TRBD1 matches at 11 bases. V gave up 5 bases and J gave up 7 bases; unmatched junction bases: 13. The V gene's germline CDR1 is LNHDA and CDR2 SQIVND (reference sequence). The CDR3 sequence is 17 residues long. The CDR3 region is CASSPGTGGWQYNEQFF. CDR3 nucleotides: TGTGCCAGTAGTCCCGGGACAGGGGGGTGGCAATATAATGAGCAGTTCTTC.

The chain has TRBV7-6 and TRBJ2-2, with TRBD2 matching over 15 bases. J gave up 2 bases and V 6 bases, and 7 bases lay outside the gene matches. CDR1 is SGHVS and CDR2 is FNYEAQ in the germline V gene. This CDR3 spans 18 amino acids. The CDR3 sequence: CASRDGTSGRRNTGELFF. The CDR3 DNA reads as TGTGCCAGCAGGGATGGGACTAGCGGGAGGAGAAACACCGGGGAGCTGTTTTTT.

This clone was observed a handful of times. The V and J genes are TRBV28 and TRBJ2-4; unclear D gene. The CDR3 length is 15 residues. Germline loops: CDR1 MDHEN, CDR2 SYDVKM. V lost 6 bases to trimming and J lost 1 base, with 13 bases between them. CDR3 nucleotide sequence: TGTGCCAGCAGCGAGATAGAAGGGGCCAAAAACATTCAGTACTTC. Its protein is CASSEIEGAKNIQYF.

The chain recombines TRBV4-2 with TRBJ2-3; 13 bases agree with TRBD2. The CDR3 is made up of 15 amino acids. V gave up 4 bases and J gave up 7 bases; unmatched junction bases: 5. Germline V gene lookup returns CDR1 LGHNA and CDR2 YNFKEQ. The CDR3 loop is CASSLGLAGEYTQYF. The CDR3, as DNA: TGTGCCAGCAGCCTTGGACTAGCGGGAGAATATACGCAGTATTTT.

The chain couples TRBV7-3 to TRBJ2-2; D gene ambiguous. The CDR3 extends over 12 amino acids. Germline-derived CDR1 and CDR2 are SGHTA and FQGTGA. Trimming took off 3 bases at V and 6 bases at J, with 5 bases between the two ends. The CDR3 DNA reads TGTGCCAGCAGCTTTGGCCCCGGGGAGCTGTTTTTT. This gives the protein CASSFGPGELFF.

The chain carries TRBV4-1 and TRBJ2-3; D unclear. Germline lookup yields CDR1 MGHRA and CDR2 YSYEKL. Trimming left V 0 bases short and J 4 bases short, with 11 bases between. The CDR3 length is 15 residues. The CDR3 DNA reads TGCGCCAGCAGCCAAGACTTAGTGGGCGCAGATACGCAGTATTTT. Amino acid sequence: CASSQDLVGADTQYF.

This chain joins TRBV19 and TRBJ2-7; TRBD1 might be the D (6 bases). The V gene's germline CDR1 is LNHDA and CDR2 SQIVND (reference sequence). The CDR3 sequence is 17 residues long. V dropped 4 bases and J dropped 0 bases, with 19 bases sitting between them. CDR3 in amino acids: CASSRGTGTLGSYEQYF. In nucleotides, the CDR3 is TGTGCCAGTAGTAGGGGGACCGGGACACTTGGCTCCTACGAGCAGTACTTC.

The chain couples TRBV27 to TRBJ1-1, with a weak D call TRBD1 (6 bases). Trimming removed 4 bases at V and 1 base at J, with 10 bases between. CDR3 length: 14 amino acids. Germline assignment: CDR1 MNHEY and CDR2 SMNVEV (reference sequence). The CDR3 spells CASSYRDGNTEAFF. DNA of the CDR3: TGTGCCAGCAGTTACAGGGATGGGAACACTGAAGCTTTCTTT.

This clone is a singleton in its sample. The chain is built from TRBV2 and TRBJ1-3; 7 nucleotides match TRBD1. This CDR3 is built from 15 residues. Germline V gene sequence: CDR1 SNHLY, CDR2 FYNNEI. V lost 3 bases and J lost 6; bases outside the gene matches: 8. CDR3 in DNA: TGTGCCAGCAGTGATCCGACAGGGAACAAAAACACCATATATTTT. It yields the protein CASSDPTGNKNTIYF.

The chain uses TRBV6-5 and TRBJ2-7; the match to TRBD2 covers 8 bases. CDR3 size: 13 residues. Germline CDR1 is MNHEY and CDR2 is SVGAGI. The V and J ends lost 7 bases and 1 base, in that order; junction bases with no gene match: 3. The CDR3 sequence: CASIREGSYEQYF. CDR3 DNA sequence: TGTGCCAGCATCCGGGAGGGGTCCTACGAGCAGTACTTC.

CDR3 sequence: CASSALAGSTDTQYF. The CDR3 nucleotides are TGTGCCAGCAGCGCCCTAGCGGGTAGCACAGATACGCAGTATTTT. The rearrangement uses TRBV9 and TRBJ2-3, with 8 bases aligning to TRBD2. This CDR3 has 15 amino acids. Trimming at V came to 3 bases and at J to 0 bases, leaving 3 bases not matched to a gene. Germline assignment: CDR1 SGDLS and CDR2 YYNGEE.